The 15 T cell receptor beta chains below come from one sample, sequenced in a study of cytomegalovirus exposure and HLA in healthy donors. 13 Jbeta primers and 60 Vbeta primers were used for the PCR. Libraries were prepared by immunoSEQ multiplex PCR; TCRdb keeps only in-frame clonotypes and omits some of them. The data show 60,000 to 85,000 clones, around 65% seen once. Sequencing was carried out using PBMCs. These receptors came from a man between 60 and 75 years old in good health and CMV-seropositive.

The chain recombines TRBV28 with TRBJ1-2; a weak D match, TRBD1 (5 bases). Germline V gene data show CDR1 as MDHEN and CDR2 as SYDVKM. This CDR3 has 15 amino acids. The germline V and J ends were trimmed by 5 bases and 4 bases, with 17 bases remaining between them. Here the CDR3 reads CASSPGGPQSYGYTF. The CDR3 DNA reads as TGTGCCAGCAGTCCCGGGGGACCTCAAAGCTATGGCTACACCTTC.

This clone was seen more than once but under ten times. V and J are TRBV7-9 and TRBJ2-1; no definite D call. The V gene lost 11 bases and the J gene lost 6 bases, with 20 bases spanning the gap. Germline V gene data show CDR1 as SEHNR and CDR2 as FQNEAQ (reference sequence). The CDR3 has 14 amino acids. CDR3 region: CAPSEISRPNEQFF. In DNA, the CDR3 is TGTGCCCCGTCGGAGATCTCTCGTCCCAATGAGCAGTTCTTC.

This rearrangement joins TRBV7-9 to TRBJ1-1; 7 bases are shared with TRBD1. This CDR3 has 13 amino acids. After removal of 4 bases from V and 10 bases from J, the junction contained 9 bases not matched to a gene. The V gene's germline CDR1 is SEHNR and CDR2 FQNEAQ (reference sequence). CDR3: CASSSSDRDGAFF. Here the CDR3 DNA reads TGTGCCAGCAGCTCGAGTGACAGGGATGGAGCTTTCTTT. Variable domain in full (rest from reference TRBV7-9 and TRBJ1-1): DTGVSQNPRHKITKRGQNVTFRCDPISEHNRLYWYRQTLGQGPEFLTYFQNEAQLEKSRLLSDRFSAERPKGSFSTLEIQRTEQGDSAMYLCASSSSDRDGAFFGQGTRLTVV.

This chain connects TRBV5-1 to TRBJ2-2; the match to TRBD2 covers 7 bases. This CDR3 contains 15 residues. Germline CDR1 and CDR2: SGHRS and YFSETQ. Unmatched junction bases numbered 2, after V lost 3 bases and J lost 0 bases. CDR3 region: CASSWGGTNTGELFF. The DNA for the CDR3 is TGCGCCAGCAGCTGGGGGGGGACGAACACCGGGGAGCTGTTTTTT.

This clone has a single count. This rearrangement joins TRBV10-1 to TRBJ1-2, with a possible D match to TRBD1 (6 bases). This CDR3 is 16 amino acids long. Trimming cost V 2 bases and J 8 bases, with 21 bases left between them. Germline V gene sequence: CDR1 WNHNN, CDR2 SYGVQD (reference sequence). DNA for the CDR3: TGCGCCAGCAGTGAGCCCCCAGACAGAGAAGGGGGAGGCTACACCTTC. It translates to CASSEPPDREGGGYTF.

V usage is TRBV11-2 and J usage is TRBJ1-2; 8 bases map to TRBD1. With 6 bases clipped from V and 5 bases from J, the junction kept 8 bases outside the gene matches. CDR3 length: 14 amino acids. The germline gives CDR1 SGHAT, CDR2 FQNNGV. This CDR3 reads CASRSPGQGYGYTF. The CDR3, as DNA: TGTGCCAGCAGGTCCCCCGGACAGGGATATGGCTACACCTTC.

This clone occurred a few times. V is TRBV9 and J is TRBJ2-5; TRBD2 agrees at 11 bases. The CDR3 consists of 14 residues. Germline V lookup: CDR1 SGDLS, CDR2 YYNGEE. J lost 2 bases, V lost 6 bases, and 3 bases had no gene match. In nucleotides, the CDR3 is TGTGCCAGCAACTTAGCGGGGGGGCAAGAGACCCAGTACTTC. It translates to CASNLAGGQETQYF.

This clone was counted once. V is TRBV7-9 and J is TRBJ2-7, with D possibly matching TRBD1 (6 bases). Germline CDR1 reads SEHNR; CDR2 reads FQNEAQ (reference sequence). V shed 3 bases and J shed 6 bases, with 15 bases lying between them. CDR3 size: 14 residues. The CDR3 reads CASSFSQGLSEQYF. The CDR3 DNA is TGTGCCAGCAGCTTTAGCCAGGGGCTAAGCGAGCAGTACTTC.

The rearrangement joins TRBV4-3 to TRBJ2-7, with TRBD2 identical over 12 bases. CDR1 is LGHNA, CDR2 YSLEER, per germline. This CDR3 has 17 residues. V was pared by 4 bases and J by 7 bases, with 14 bases of the junction left unmatched. The chain's CDR3 is CASSPSAASGGAGEQYF. Here the CDR3 DNA reads TGCGCCAGCAGCCCATCGGCGGCTAGCGGGGGGGCCGGGGAGCAGTACTTC.

The chain employs TRBV7-2 and TRBJ2-2; TRBD2 matches 14 bases. Per the germline V gene, CDR1 is SGHTA and CDR2 is FQGNSA. The CDR3 totals 16 residues. With V trimmed by 5 bases and J by 4 bases, 3 bases remained unmatched. Written as DNA, the CDR3 is TGTGCCAGCAGCCCGGGACTAGCGGGGGTCACCGGGGAGCTGTTTTTT. Translation gives CASSPGLAGVTGELFF.

This clone was seen a single time. J is TRBJ1-2 and V is TRBV2; no definite D call. The CDR3 is 15 amino acids. From germline, CDR1 is SNHLY and CDR2 FYNNEI. The V end lost 4 bases, the J end lost 6 bases, and 18 bases lay between the germline ends. The CDR3 protein is CASSGRGASLNGYTF. In DNA, the CDR3 is TGTGCCAGCAGTGGGCGCGGAGCCAGTCTGAATGGCTACACCTTC.

The chain recombines TRBV30 with TRBJ2-3; the D is unclear. From germline, CDR1 is GTSNPN and CDR2 SVGIG (reference sequence). CDR3 size: 12 residues. Between the trimmed V and J ends, which lost 5 bases and 0 bases, there was a span of 6 bases. The DNA for the CDR3 is TGTGCCTGGGGTACTAGCACAGATACGCAGTATTTT. Encoded protein: CAWGTSTDTQYF.

The chain uses TRBV25-1 and TRBJ1-2; 7 bases line up with TRBD1. The germline V gene encodes CDR1 MGHDK and CDR2 SYGVNS. The CDR3 spans 13 residues. Germline trimming cut 11 bases from V and 0 bases from J; bases unmatched to any gene: 6. In DNA form, the CDR3 reads TGTGCCGTCCAGGGGGGAGCTAACTATGGCTACACCTTC. Its protein product is CAVQGGANYGYTF.

The chain has TRBV4-1 and TRBJ2-1, with 7 bases lining up with TRBD2. There are 17 residues in the CDR3. Per germline, CDR1 MGHRA and CDR2 YSYEKL. J was trimmed by 3 bases and V by 0 bases; bases with no gene match: 8. Here the CDR3 DNA reads TGCGCCAGCAGCCAAGATGAGGCGGGGGTGGGCTACAATGAGCAGTTCTTC. Translating it yields CASSQDEAGVGYNEQFF.

This chain uses TRBV19 with TRBJ1-2; D not certain. The CDR3 sequence is 16 residues long. CDR1 LNHDA and CDR2 SQIVND come from the germline V gene (reference sequence). Trimming removed 8 bases from V and 5 bases from J, with 24 bases in between. The DNA for the CDR3 is TGTGCCAGTCACTCATCGGACGGCGGGCCCTTTTATGGCTACACCTTC. The encoded protein is CASHSSDGGPFYGYTF.